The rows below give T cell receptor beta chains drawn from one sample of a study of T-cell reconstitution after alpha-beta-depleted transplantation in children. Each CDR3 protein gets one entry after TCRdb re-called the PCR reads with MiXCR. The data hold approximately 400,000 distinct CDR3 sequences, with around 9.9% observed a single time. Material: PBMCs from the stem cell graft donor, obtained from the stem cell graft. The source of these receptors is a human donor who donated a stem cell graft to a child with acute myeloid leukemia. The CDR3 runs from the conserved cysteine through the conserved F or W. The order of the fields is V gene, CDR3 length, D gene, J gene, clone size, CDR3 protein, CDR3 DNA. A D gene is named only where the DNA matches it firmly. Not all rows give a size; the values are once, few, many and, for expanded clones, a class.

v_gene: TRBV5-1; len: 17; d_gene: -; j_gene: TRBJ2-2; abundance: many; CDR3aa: CASSGRDTLANTGELFF; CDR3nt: TGCGCCAGCAGCGGACGGGACACCCTCGCGAACACCGGGGAGCTGTTTTTT
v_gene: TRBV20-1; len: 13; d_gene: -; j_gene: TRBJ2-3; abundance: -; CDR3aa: CSAGDLKTDTQYF; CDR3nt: TGCAGTGCTGGGGACCTCAAGACAGATACGCAGTATTTT
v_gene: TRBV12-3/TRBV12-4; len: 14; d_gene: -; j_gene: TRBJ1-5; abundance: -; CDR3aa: CASSFWGLRQPQHF; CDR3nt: TGTGCCAGCAGTTTTTGGGGACTGAGGCAGCCCCAGCATTTT
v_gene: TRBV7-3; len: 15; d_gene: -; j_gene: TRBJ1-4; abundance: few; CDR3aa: CASSALGRPDEKLFF; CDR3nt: TGTGCCAGCAGCGCTCTCGGTAGGCCGGATGAAAAACTGTTTTTT
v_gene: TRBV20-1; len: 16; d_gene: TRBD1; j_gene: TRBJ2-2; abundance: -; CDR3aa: CSARERTGGSGGELFF; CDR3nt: TGCAGTGCTAGAGAGAGGACAGGGGGCTCTGGCGGGGAGCTGTTTTTT
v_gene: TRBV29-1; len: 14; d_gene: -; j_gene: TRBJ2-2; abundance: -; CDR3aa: CSVPWRGNTGELFF; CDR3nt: TGCAGCGTCCCGTGGAGGGGCAACACCGGGGAGCTGTTTTTT
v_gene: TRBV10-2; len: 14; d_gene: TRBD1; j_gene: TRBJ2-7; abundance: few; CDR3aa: CASSTGTGSYEQYF; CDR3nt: TGCGCCAGCAGTACCGGGACAGGGTCCTACGAGCAGTACTTC
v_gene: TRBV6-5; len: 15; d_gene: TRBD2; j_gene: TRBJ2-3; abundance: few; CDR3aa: CASSYASGKLDTQYF; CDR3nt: TGTGCCAGCAGTTACGCTAGCGGGAAGCTCGATACGCAGTATTTT
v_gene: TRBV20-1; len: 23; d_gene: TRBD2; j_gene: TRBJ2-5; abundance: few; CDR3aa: CSARLPSGGGPQVGGAASETQYF; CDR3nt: TGCAGTGCTAGATTACCCTCGGGGGGAGGGCCGCAGGTTGGTGGTGCCGCTTCGGAGACCCAGTACTTC
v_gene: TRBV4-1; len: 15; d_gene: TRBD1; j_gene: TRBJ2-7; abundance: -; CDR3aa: CASSPQDRREYEQYF; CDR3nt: TGCGCCAGCAGCCCCCAGGACAGGAGAGAGTACGAGCAGTACTTC
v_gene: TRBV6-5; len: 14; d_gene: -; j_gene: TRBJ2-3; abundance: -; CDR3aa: CASSYSMSSDTQYF; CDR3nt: TGTGCCAGCAGTTACTCGATGTCATCAGATACGCAGTATTTT
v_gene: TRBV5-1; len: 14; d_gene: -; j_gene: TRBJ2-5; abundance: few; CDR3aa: CASSARAGQETQYF; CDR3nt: TGCGCCAGCAGCGCGAGGGCAGGACAAGAGACCCAGTACTTC
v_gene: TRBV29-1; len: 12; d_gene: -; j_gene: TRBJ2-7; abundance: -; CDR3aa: CSVGRTFYEQYF; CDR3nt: TGCAGCGTAGGACGGACTTTCTACGAGCAGTACTTC
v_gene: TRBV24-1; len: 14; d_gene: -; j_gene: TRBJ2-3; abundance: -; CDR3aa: CATSDNLSTDTQYF; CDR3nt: TGTGCCACCAGTGACAACCTATCCACAGATACGCAGTATTTT
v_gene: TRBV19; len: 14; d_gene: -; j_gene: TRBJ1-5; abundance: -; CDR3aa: CASTVANSNQPQHF; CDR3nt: TGTGCCAGTACTGTAGCGAATAGCAATCAGCCCCAGCATTTT
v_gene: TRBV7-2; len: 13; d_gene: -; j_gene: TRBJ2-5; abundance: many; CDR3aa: CASSFTYQETQYF; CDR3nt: TGTGCCAGCAGCTTCACATACCAAGAGACCCAGTACTTC
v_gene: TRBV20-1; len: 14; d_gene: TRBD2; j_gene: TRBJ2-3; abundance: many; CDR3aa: CSARAGTNTDTQYF; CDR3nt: TGCAGTGCTAGAGCGGGGACTAACACAGATACGCAGTATTTT
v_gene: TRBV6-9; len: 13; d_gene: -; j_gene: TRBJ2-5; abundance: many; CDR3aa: CASSYKGQETQYF; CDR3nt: TGTGCCAGCAGTTACAAGGGCCAAGAGACCCAGTACTTC
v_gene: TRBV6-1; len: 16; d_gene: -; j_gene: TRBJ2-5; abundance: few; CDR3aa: CASSEAASVIQETQYF; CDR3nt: TGTGCCAGCAGTGAAGCTGCTAGCGTCATACAAGAGACCCAGTACTTC
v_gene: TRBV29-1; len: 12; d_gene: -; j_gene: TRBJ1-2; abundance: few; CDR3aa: CSVGASNYGYTF; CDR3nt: TGCAGCGTTGGGGCGTCTAACTATGGCTACACCTTC
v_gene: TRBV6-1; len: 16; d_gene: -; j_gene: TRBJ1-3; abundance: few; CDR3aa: CASSYAGALSGNTIYF; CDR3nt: TGTGCCAGCTCCTACGCCGGGGCCCTCTCTGGAAACACCATATATTTT
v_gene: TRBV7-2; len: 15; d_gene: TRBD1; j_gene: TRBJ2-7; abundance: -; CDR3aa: CASSAWGQGRYEQYF; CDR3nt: TGTGCCAGCAGCGCGTGGGGACAGGGGCGGTACGAGCAGTACTTC
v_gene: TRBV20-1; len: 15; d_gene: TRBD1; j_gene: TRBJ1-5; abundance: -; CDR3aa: CCARASTGRDQPQHF; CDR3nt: TGCTGTGCTAGAGCCTCGACAGGGCGAGACCAGCCCCAGCATTTT
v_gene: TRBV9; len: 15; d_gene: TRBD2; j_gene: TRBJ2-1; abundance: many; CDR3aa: CASSPTSGGNNEQFF; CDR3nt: TGTGCCAGCAGCCCAACTAGCGGGGGAAACAATGAGCAGTTCTTC
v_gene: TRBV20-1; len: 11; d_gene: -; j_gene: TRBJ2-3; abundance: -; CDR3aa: CSARLDRTQYF; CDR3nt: TGCAGTGCAAGACTAGACCGTACGCAGTATTTT
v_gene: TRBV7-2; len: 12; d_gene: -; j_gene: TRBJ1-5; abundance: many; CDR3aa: CASSSQGKPQHF; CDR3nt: TGTGCCAGCAGCTCCCAGGGTAAGCCCCAGCATTTT
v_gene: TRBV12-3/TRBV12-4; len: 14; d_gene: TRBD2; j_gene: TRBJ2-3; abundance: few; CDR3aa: CASASSGGADTQYF; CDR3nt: TGTGCCAGCGCCAGTAGCGGGGGGGCAGATACGCAGTATTTT
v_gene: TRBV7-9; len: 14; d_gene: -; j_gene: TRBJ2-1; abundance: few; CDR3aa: CASSYDRSYNEQFF; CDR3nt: TGTGCCAGCAGCTACGACAGGTCCTACAATGAGCAGTTCTTC
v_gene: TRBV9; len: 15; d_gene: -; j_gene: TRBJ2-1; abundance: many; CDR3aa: CASSVVATKVNEQFF; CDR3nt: TGTGCCAGCAGCGTAGTGGCGACCAAAGTGAATGAGCAGTTCTTC
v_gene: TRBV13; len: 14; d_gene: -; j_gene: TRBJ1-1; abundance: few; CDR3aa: CASSLFFRSTEAFF; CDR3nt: TGTGCCAGCAGCTTATTTTTCAGGAGTACTGAAGCTTTCTTT
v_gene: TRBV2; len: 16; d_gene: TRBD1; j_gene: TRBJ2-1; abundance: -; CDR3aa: CASSELMGTGDNEQFF; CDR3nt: TGTGCCAGCAGTGAATTAATGGGGACAGGGGACAATGAGCAGTTCTTC
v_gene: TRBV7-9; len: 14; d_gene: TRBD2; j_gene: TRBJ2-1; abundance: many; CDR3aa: CASSRLADNNEQFF; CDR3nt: TGTGCCAGCAGCAGACTAGCGGATAACAATGAGCAGTTCTTC
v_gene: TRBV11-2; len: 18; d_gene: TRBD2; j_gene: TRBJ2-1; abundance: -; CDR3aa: CASSPYETSGMGGGEQFF; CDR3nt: TGTGCCAGCAGCCCATATGAGACTAGCGGGATGGGTGGTGGTGAGCAGTTCTTC
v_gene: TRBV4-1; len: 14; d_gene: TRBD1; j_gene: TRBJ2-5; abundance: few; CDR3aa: CASSQPDRVETQYF; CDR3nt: TGCGCCAGCAGCCAACCGGACAGGGTGGAGACCCAGTACTTC
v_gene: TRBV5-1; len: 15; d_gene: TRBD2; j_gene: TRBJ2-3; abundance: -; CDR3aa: CASSLPSGDGDTQYF; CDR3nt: TGCGCCAGCAGCCTACCTAGCGGGGACGGGGATACGCAGTATTTT
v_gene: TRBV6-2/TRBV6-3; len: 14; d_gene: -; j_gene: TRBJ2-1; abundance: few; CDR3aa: CASRRDNPYNEQFF; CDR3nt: TGTGCCAGCAGGCGGGACAACCCTTACAATGAGCAGTTCTTC
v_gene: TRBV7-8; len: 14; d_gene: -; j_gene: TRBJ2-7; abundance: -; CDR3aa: CASNVKGRSYEQYF; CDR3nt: TGTGCCAGCAACGTCAAGGGACGCTCCTACGAGCAGTACTTC
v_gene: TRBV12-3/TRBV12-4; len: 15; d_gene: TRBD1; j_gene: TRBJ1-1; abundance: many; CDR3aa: CASSLGRQGDTEAFF; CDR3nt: TGTGCCAGCAGTTTAGGGCGACAGGGGGACACTGAAGCTTTCTTT
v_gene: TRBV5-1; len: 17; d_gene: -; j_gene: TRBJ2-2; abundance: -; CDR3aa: CASSSAQAFGGHGELFF; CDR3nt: TGCGCCAGCAGCTCCGCGCAGGCCTTTGGGGGTCACGGGGAGCTGTTTTTT
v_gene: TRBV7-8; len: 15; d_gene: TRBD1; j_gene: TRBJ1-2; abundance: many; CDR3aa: CASSLRQGFYYGYTF; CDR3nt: TGTGCCAGCAGCTTAAGACAGGGGTTCTACTATGGCTACACCTTC
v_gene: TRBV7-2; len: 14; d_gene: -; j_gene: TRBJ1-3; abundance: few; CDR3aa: CASRFTGSGNTIYF; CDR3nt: TGTGCCAGCAGATTTACGGGGAGCGGAAACACCATATATTTT
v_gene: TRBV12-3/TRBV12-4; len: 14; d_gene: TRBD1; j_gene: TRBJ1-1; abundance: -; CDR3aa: CASSYGTGSTEAFF; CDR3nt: TGTGCCAGCAGTTATGGGACAGGGTCCACTGAAGCTTTCTTT
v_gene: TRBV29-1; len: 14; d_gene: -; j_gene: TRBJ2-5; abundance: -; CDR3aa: CSVYGGRDPETQYF; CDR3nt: TGCAGCGTTTACGGGGGGCGCGACCCAGAGACCCAGTACTTC
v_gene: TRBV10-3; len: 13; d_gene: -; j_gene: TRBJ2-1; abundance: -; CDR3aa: CAITARGGNEQFF; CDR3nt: TGTGCCATAACGGCAAGGGGGGGCAATGAGCAGTTCTTC
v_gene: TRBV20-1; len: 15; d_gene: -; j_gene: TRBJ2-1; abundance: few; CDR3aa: CSAIREPAGDNEQFF; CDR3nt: TGCAGTGCTATACGGGAACCGGCTGGTGACAATGAGCAGTTCTTC
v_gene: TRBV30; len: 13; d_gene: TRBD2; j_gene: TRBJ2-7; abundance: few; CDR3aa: CAWTRRGAYEQYF; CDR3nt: TGTGCCTGGACGCGGCGGGGGGCCTACGAGCAGTACTTC
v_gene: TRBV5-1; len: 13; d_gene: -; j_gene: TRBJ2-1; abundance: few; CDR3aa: CASVGGTYNEQFF; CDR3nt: TGCGCCAGCGTTGGAGGGACCTACAATGAGCAGTTCTTC
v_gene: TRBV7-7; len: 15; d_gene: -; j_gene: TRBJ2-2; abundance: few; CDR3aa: CASSDPGLGTGELFF; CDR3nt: TGTGCTAGCAGCGATCCAGGGCTTGGCACCGGGGAGCTGTTTTTT
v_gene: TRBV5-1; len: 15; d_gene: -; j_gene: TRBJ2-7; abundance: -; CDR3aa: CASSLEGGMSYEQYF; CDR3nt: TGCGCCAGCAGCTTGGAGGGGGGAATGTCCTACGAGCAGTACTTC
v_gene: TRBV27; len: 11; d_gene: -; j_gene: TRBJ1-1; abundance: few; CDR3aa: CASRGLAEAFF; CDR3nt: TGTGCCAGCAGGGGGTTAGCTGAAGCTTTCTTT
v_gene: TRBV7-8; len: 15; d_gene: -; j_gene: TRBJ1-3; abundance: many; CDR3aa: CASSLEAISGNTIYF; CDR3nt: TGTGCCAGCAGCTTAGAAGCAATCTCTGGAAACACCATATATTTT
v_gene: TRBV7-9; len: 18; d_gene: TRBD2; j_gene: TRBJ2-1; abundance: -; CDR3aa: CASSPRTSGGDNYNEQFF; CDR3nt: TGTGCCAGCAGCCCACGTACTAGCGGGGGGGATAATTACAATGAGCAGTTCTTC
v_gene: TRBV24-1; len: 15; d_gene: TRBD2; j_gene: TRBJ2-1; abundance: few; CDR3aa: CATSDRTSGSREQFF; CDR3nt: TGTGCCACCAGTGATAGGACTAGCGGGAGTCGTGAGCAGTTCTTC